This TCR beta chain was recovered during a study of cytomegalovirus exposure and HLA in healthy donors. While the first cohort had over 650 subjects, the donors belonged to the separate validation cohort of roughly 130 subjects. In regard to this clone: The antigen is undetermined.

The germline V gene encodes CDR1 GTSNPN and CDR2 SVGIG (reference sequence). The V segment lost 2 bases and the J segment 6 bases; nucleotides outside the gene matches: 3. CDR3 size: 13 residues. Sequencing used immunoSEQ multiplex PCR; TCRdb keeps in-frame clones, though not all of them. The data show 92,000 or so clones, with approximately 96% seen just once and roughly 0.78% held by the top ten. Overall study results and limits: While the bulk of TCR sequences proved rare, some public TCRs turned up in many donors. A classifier reportedly called cytomegalovirus status with high sensitivity and specificity. Under in vitro conditions, a few CMV-associated chains were confirmed as specific for CMV antigens.

This chain links TRBV30 with TRBJ1-5, with 8 bases aligning to TRBD1. The origin of this receptor is a man younger than 30 in good health and CMV-seronegative. The sample comprised PBMCs. CDR3: CAWSTQGGQPQHF. The CDR3 DNA reads as TGTGCCTGGAGTACACAGGGGGGTCAGCCCCAGCATTTT.